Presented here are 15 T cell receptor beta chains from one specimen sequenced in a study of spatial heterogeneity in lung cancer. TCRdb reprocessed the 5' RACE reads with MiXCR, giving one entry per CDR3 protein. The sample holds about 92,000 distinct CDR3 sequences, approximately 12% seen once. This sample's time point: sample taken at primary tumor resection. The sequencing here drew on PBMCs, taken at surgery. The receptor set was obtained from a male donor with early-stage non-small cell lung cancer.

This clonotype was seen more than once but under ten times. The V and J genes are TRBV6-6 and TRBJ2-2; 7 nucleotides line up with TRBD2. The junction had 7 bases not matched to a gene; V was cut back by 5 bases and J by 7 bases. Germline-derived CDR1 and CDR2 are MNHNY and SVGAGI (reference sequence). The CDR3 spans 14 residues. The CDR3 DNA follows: TGTGCCAGCAGTCAAACAGAGCGGGACGGGGAGCTGTTTTTT. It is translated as CASSQTERDGELFF.

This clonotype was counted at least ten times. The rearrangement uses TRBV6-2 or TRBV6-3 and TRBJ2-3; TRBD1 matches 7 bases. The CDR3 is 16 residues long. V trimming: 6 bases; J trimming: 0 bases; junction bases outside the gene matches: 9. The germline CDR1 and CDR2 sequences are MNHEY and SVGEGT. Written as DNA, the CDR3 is TGTGCCAGCAGCCACAGGGGAACGGTCAGCACAGATACGCAGTATTTT. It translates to CASSHRGTVSTDTQYF.

This chain's CDR3 is CASSYQANYGYTF. In DNA, the CDR3 is TGTGCCAGCAGTTATCAAGCTAACTATGGCTACACCTTC. The chain has TRBV6-5 and TRBJ1-2; D call uncertain. Trimming shortened V by 3 bases and J by 0 bases, and 5 bases separated the two germline ends. The CDR3 spans 13 residues. The V gene's germline CDR1 is MNHEY and CDR2 SVGAGI.

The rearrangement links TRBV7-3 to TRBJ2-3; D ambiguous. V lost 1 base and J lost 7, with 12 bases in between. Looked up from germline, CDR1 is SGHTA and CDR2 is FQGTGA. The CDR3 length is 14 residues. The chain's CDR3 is CASSLSPATNTQYF. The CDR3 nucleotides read TGTGCCAGCAGCTTAAGTCCAGCCACGAATACGCAGTATTTT.

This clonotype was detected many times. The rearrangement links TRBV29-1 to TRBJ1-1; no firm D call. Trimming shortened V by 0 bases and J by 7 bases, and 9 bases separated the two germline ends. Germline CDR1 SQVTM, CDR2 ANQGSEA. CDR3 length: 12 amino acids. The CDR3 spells CSVEDRRREAFF. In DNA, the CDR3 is TGCAGCGTTGAAGACAGGCGGCGTGAAGCTTTCTTT.

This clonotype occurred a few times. The CDR3 DNA is TGCAGCGTTGAACCCGGACTATTGAAATACAATGAGCAGTTCTTC. Translating gives CSVEPGLLKYNEQFF. The chain links TRBV29-1 to TRBJ2-1; TRBD2 might be the D (6 bases). Germline CDR1 is SQVTM and CDR2 is ANQGSEA. V lost 2 bases, J lost 4 bases, and 15 bases lay in between. This CDR3 spans 15 amino acids.

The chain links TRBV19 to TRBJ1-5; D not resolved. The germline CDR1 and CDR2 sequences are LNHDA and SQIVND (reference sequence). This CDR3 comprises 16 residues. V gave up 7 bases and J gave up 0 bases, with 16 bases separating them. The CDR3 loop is CASTDLLGNSNQPQHF. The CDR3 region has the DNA TGTGCCAGTACCGACCTGTTGGGGAATAGCAATCAGCCCCAGCATTTT.

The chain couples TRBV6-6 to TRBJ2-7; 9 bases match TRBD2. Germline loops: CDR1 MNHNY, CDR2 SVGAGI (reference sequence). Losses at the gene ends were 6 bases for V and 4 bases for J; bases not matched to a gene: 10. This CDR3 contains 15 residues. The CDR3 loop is CASREEIAGVYEQYF. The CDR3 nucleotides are TGTGCCAGCAGGGAGGAGATAGCGGGAGTTTACGAGCAGTACTTC.

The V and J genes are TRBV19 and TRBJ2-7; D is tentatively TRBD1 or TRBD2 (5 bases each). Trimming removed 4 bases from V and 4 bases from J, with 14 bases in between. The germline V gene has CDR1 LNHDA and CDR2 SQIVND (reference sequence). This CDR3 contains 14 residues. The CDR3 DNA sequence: TGTGCCAGTAGTACCACCGGGACCTCTTACGAGCAGTACTTC. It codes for CASSTTGTSYEQYF.

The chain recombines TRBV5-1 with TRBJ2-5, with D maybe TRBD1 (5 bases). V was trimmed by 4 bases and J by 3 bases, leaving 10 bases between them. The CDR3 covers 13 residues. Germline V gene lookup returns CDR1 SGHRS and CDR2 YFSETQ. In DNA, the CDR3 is TGCGCCAGCAGCCTGGACATTGAAGAGACCCAGTACTTC. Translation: CASSLDIEETQYF.

DNA for the CDR3: TGTGCCAGCAGTGTAAGGGACATCTACGAGCAGTACTTC. Its translation is CASSVRDIYEQYF. The V call is TRBV6-1, the J call TRBJ2-7, with TRBD1 as a possible D gene (6 bases). Germline CDR1 and CDR2: MNHNS and SASEGT. This CDR3 spans 13 amino acids. The V end was cut by 4 bases, the J end by 3 bases, with 10 bases between.

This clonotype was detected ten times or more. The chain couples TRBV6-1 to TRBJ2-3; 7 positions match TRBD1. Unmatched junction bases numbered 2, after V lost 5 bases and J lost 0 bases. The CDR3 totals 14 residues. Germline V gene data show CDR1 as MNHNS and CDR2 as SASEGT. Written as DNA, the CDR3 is TGTGCCAGCAGTAGGGACAGAAGCACAGATACGCAGTATTTT. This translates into CASSRDRSTDTQYF.

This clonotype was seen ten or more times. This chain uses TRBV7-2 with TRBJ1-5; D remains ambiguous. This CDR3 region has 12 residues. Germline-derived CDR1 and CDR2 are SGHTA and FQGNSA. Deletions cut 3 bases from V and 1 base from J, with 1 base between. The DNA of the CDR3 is TGTGCCAGCAGCTTGAGCAATCAGCCCCAGCATTTT. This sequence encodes CASSLSNQPQHF.

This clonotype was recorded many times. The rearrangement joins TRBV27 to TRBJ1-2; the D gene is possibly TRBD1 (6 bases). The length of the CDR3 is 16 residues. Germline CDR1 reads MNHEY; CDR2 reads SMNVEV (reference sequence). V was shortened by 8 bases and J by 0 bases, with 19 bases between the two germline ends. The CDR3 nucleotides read TGTGCCAGCGGCTACCCAGGGGCCGACTCTAACTATGGCTACACCTTC. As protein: CASGYPGADSNYGYTF.

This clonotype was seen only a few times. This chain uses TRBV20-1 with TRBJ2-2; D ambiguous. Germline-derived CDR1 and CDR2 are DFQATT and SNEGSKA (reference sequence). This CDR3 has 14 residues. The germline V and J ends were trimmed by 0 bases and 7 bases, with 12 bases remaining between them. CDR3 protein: CSAREGIGVGELFF. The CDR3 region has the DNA TGCAGTGCTAGAGAAGGGATTGGGGTCGGGGAGCTGTTTTTT.